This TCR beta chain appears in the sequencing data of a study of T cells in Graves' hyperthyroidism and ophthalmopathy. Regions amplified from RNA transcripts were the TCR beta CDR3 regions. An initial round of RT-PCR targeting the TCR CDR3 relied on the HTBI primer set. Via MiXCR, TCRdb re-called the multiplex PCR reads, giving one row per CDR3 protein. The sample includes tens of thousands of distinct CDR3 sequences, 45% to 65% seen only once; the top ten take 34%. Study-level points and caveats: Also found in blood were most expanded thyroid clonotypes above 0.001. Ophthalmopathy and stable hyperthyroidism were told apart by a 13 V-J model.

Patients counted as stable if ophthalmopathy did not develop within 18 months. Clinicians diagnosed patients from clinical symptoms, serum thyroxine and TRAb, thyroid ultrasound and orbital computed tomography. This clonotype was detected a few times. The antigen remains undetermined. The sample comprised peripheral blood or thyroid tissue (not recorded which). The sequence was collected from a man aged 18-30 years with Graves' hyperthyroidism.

Here the CDR3 DNA reads TGTGCCACCAGCAGAGATTATGGGGATCAGCCCCAGCATTTT. Translated, it gives CATSRDYGDQPQHF. The chain employs TRBV15 and TRBJ1-5; no clear D. CDR1 and CDR2 (germline): LNHNV, YYDKDF (reference sequence). Trimming removed 0 bases at V and 5 bases at J, with 8 bases between. CDR3 length: 14 amino acids.